The 20 T cell receptor beta chains listed next were all sequenced from one sample in a study of shared clonotypes between healthy human individuals. TCRdb's table, derived via immunoSEQ multiplex PCR, lists solely in-frame clones and lacks some. The sample includes around 720,000 clones, around 73% of them seen just once. The sequenced material came from memory CD4+ T cells sorted from blood. Subset given: CD45RA-negative fraction. The receptors were gathered from a woman in her twenties or thirties in good health.

The genes are TRBV19 and TRBJ1-5; a possible D gene is TRBD1 (5 bases). In germline, CDR1 is LNHDA, CDR2 SQIVND (reference sequence). The CDR3 loop spans 14 amino acids. V gave up 6 bases and J gave up 0 bases, with 9 bases separating them. The CDR3 bases are TGTGCCAGTAGCCAGGGTTATAGCAATCAGCCCCAGCATTTT. Amino acid sequence: CASSQGYSNQPQHF. The variable domain in full, with the rest retrieved from reference TRBV19 and TRBJ1-5, is DGGITQSPKYLFRKEGQNVTLSCEQNLNHDAMYWYRQDPGQGLRLIYYSQIVNDFQKGDIAEGYSVSREKKESFPLTVTSAQKNPTAFYLCASSQGYSNQPQHFGDGTRLSIL.

This chain links TRBV6-5 with TRBJ2-7; D is undetermined. The V and J ends lost 0 bases and 1 base respectively, with 7 bases between them. Germline lookup yields CDR1 MNHEY and CDR2 SVGAGI. The length of the CDR3 is 14 residues. The CDR3 region is CASSYSRRSYEQYF. The DNA for the CDR3 is TGTGCCAGCAGTTACTCGCGCCGATCCTACGAGCAGTACTTC.

This chain links TRBV2 with TRBJ2-5; TRBD1 aligns across 7 bases. The CDR3 consists of 13 residues. V dropped 7 bases and J dropped 2; count of bases not matched to a gene: 4. From germline, CDR1 is SNHLY and CDR2 FYNNEI. The chain's CDR3 is CASIRDRQETQYF. CDR3 nucleotides: TGTGCCAGCATCCGGGACAGACAAGAGACCCAGTACTTC.

The chain has TRBV11-2 and TRBJ2-1, with D maybe TRBD1 (5 bases). V lost 2 bases and J lost 0, with 14 bases in between. Per the germline V gene, CDR1 is SGHAT and CDR2 is FQNNGV. There are 17 residues in the CDR3. DNA of the CDR3: TGTGCCAGCAGCTTAACACGTAGTAGGGGCTCCTACAATGAGCAGTTCTTC. Translating gives CASSLTRSRGSYNEQFF.

In its sample, this clone was seen once. This chain connects TRBV30 to TRBJ2-3, with 11 bases fitting TRBD2. Germline values: CDR1 GTSNPN, CDR2 SVGIG (reference sequence). V dropped 3 bases and J dropped 15; count of bases not matched to a gene: 8. The CDR3 is made up of 12 amino acids. CDR3 in amino acids: CAWRTGTSGIYF. In DNA, the CDR3 is TGTGCCTGGAGAACCGGGACTAGCGGAATCTATTTT.

The chain employs TRBV28 and TRBJ1-1; TRBD1 aligns across 8 bases. With V trimmed by 6 bases and J by 0 bases, 15 bases remained unmatched. The CDR3 extends over 18 amino acids. CDR1 is MDHEN and CDR2 is SYDVKM in the germline V gene. CDR3 amino acids: CASRPGGTGISMNTEAFF. CDR3 nucleotides: TGTGCCAGCAGGCCCGGGGGGACAGGAATCTCCATGAACACTGAAGCTTTCTTT. The full variable domain, completed using reference TRBV28 and TRBJ1-1, is DVKVTQSSRYLVKRTGEKVFLECVQDMDHENMFWYRQDPGLGLRLIYFSYDVKMKEKGDIPEGYSVSREKKERFSLILESASTNQTSMYLCASRPGGTGISMNTEAFFGQGTRLTVV.

CDR3 in amino acids: CASSPRIQGHEQFF. The CDR3 DNA sequence: TGTGCCAGCAGCCCGCGGATCCAAGGCCATGAGCAGTTCTTC. The chain uses TRBV7-9 and TRBJ2-1, with D unresolved. Trimming left V 5 bases short and J 8 bases short, with 16 bases between. The germline CDR1 and CDR2 sequences are SEHNR and FQNEAQ (reference sequence). The CDR3 runs 14 residues.

Details on this clone: Other DNA sequences in the same sample also yield this CDR3. V and J are TRBV11-2 and TRBJ2-3; 9 bases are a match to TRBD2. With V trimmed by 5 bases and J by 1 base, 4 bases remained unmatched. CDR1 SGHAT and CDR2 FQNNGV come from the germline V gene. This CDR3 is 15 amino acids long. In DNA form, the CDR3 reads TGTGCCAGCAGCCCCTTAGCGGGAGGCACAGATACGCAGTATTTT. Its protein is CASSPLAGGTDTQYF.

The chain couples TRBV29-1 to TRBJ1-2; D unclear. This CDR3 comprises 13 residues. Trimming left V 7 bases short and J 5 bases short, with 17 bases between. Germline-derived CDR1 and CDR2 are SQVTM and ANQGSEA. CDR3 region: CSAGIVGAYGYTF. The CDR3 DNA sequence: TGCAGCGCCGGAATTGTGGGAGCATATGGCTACACCTTC.

The chain links TRBV9 to TRBJ2-5, with 7 bases that match TRBD2. The CDR3 runs to 14 residues. Germline CDR1 SGDLS, CDR2 YYNGEE. V shed 4 bases and J 4 bases; nucleotides not matched to a gene: 7. The CDR3 DNA reads as TGTGCCAGCAGCCCGGGACTATTCGGAGAGACCCAGTACTTC. Protein: CASSPGLFGETQYF.

The V and J genes are TRBV5-6 and TRBJ1-1, with no clear D. Trimming removed 6 bases from V and 2 bases from J, with 20 bases in between. Germline values: CDR1 SGHDT, CDR2 YYEEEE. The CDR3 totals 16 residues. Here the CDR3 reads CASTILGHKGNTEAFF. CDR3 DNA sequence: TGTGCCAGCACCATTCTTGGGCACAAGGGAAACACTGAAGCTTTCTTT.

V usage is TRBV13 and J usage is TRBJ2-7; possible D gene TRBD2, 5 bases. This CDR3 comprises 14 residues. Germline loops: CDR1 PRHDT, CDR2 FYEKMQ (reference sequence). Trimming removed 5 bases from V and 0 bases from J, with 11 bases in between. The CDR3 region is CASSARVPSYEQYF. The CDR3, as DNA: TGTGCCAGCAGCGCGCGGGTTCCCTCCTACGAGCAGTACTTC.

The CDR3 is CASSLVPSGSIGTGELFF. The CDR3 bases are TGCGCCAGCAGCTTGGTCCCTAGCGGGAGTATTGGCACCGGGGAGCTGTTTTTT. The V and J genes are TRBV5-1 and TRBJ2-2; 10 bases align to TRBD2. Germline V CDR1 and CDR2: SGHRS, YFSETQ. V was pared by 0 bases and J by 4 bases, with 9 bases of the junction left unmatched. The CDR3 totals 18 residues.

This chain uses TRBV28 with TRBJ2-1, with 7 bases lining up with TRBD2. Trimming at V came to 1 base and at J to 5 bases, leaving 8 bases not matched to a gene. The germline CDR1 and CDR2 sequences are MDHEN and SYDVKM. This CDR3 spans 16 amino acids. CDR3 sequence (DNA): TGTGCCAGCAGTTTATCTAGCGGCAAGACCCACAATGAGCAGTTCTTC. Translating it yields CASSLSSGKTHNEQFF.

The chain recombines TRBV5-4 with TRBJ2-5; D may be TRBD1 (6 bases). The V end was cut by 3 bases, the J end by 3 bases, with 9 bases between. This CDR3 comprises 13 residues. Germline V lookup: CDR1 SGHNT, CDR2 YYREEE (reference sequence). CDR3 amino acids: CASSWGQEETQYF. Written as DNA, the CDR3 is TGTGCCAGCAGCTGGGGGCAAGAAGAGACCCAGTACTTC.

The rearrangement joins TRBV7-8 to TRBJ2-7, with D perhaps matching TRBD1 (5 bases). The ends were cut back, 0 bases at V and 6 bases at J, with 12 bases in the middle. This CDR3 is built from 14 residues. Germline CDR1 and CDR2: SGHVS and FQNEAQ. The CDR3 nucleotides read TGTGCCAGCAGCTTAGCTGCAGGGTCGGGCGAGCAGTACTTC. It codes for CASSLAAGSGEQYF.

This clone was seen a single time. The genes are TRBV27 and TRBJ1-1; possibly TRBD1 for D (5 bases). CDR1 MNHEY and CDR2 SMNVEV come from the germline V gene (reference sequence). V lost 7 bases to trimming and J lost 3 bases, with 12 bases between them. The CDR3 is 13 residues long. The CDR3 here is CASISKGYTEAFF. The CDR3 DNA reads as TGTGCCAGCATCTCCAAGGGGTACACTGAAGCTTTCTTT.

V gene TRBV11-3 combines with J gene TRBJ2-1, with D perhaps matching TRBD2 (6 bases). Germline values: CDR1 SGHNT, CDR2 YENEEA. This CDR3 contains 14 residues. V lost 5 bases and J 1 base, leaving 9 bases between the germline ends. This CDR3 is CASSPGLSYNEQFF. Here the CDR3 DNA reads TGTGCCAGCAGCCCTGGACTATCCTACAATGAGCAGTTCTTC. The full variable domain, in which reference TRBV11-3 and TRBJ2-1 provide the parts outside the CDR3, is EAGVVQSPRYKIIEKKQPVAFWCNPISGHNTLYWYLQNLGQGPELLIRYENEEAVDDSQLPKDRFSAERLKGVDSTLKIQPAELGDSAVYLCASSPGLSYNEQFFGPGTRLTVL.

V is TRBV6-5 and J is TRBJ1-1; D is unresolved. CDR3 length: 13 residues. Germline CDR1 MNHEY, CDR2 SVGAGI. The V end lost 8 bases, the J end lost 4 bases, and 14 bases lay between the germline ends. The CDR3 region has the DNA TGTGCCAGCGGTATTACCTCGGGCACTGAAGCTTTCTTT. It encodes CASGITSGTEAFF.

The chain joins TRBV11-2 to TRBJ2-7; no reliable D call. Looked up from germline, CDR1 is SGHAT and CDR2 is FQNNGV. The length of the CDR3 is 14 residues. V was cut by 3 bases and J by 0 bases, with 9 bases left in between. The CDR3: CASSFLENSYEQYF. The CDR3 DNA sequence: TGTGCCAGCAGCTTTTTAGAGAACTCCTACGAGCAGTACTTC.